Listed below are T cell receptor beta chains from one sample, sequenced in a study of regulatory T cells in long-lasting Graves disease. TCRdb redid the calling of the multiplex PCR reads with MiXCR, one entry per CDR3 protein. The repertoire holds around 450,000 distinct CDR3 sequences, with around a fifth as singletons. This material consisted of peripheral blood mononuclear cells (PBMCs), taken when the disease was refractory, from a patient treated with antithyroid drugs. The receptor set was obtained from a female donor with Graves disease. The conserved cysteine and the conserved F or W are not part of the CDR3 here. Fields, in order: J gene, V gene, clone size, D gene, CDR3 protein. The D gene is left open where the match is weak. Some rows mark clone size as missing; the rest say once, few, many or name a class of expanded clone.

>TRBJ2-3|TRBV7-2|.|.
ASSPGVGGDTQY
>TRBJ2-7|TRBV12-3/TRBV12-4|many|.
ASSFRPTYEQY
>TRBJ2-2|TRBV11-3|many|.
ASSYRRGGGELF
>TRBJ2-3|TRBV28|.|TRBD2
ASTGTSGGSSTDTQY
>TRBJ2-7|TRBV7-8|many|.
ASSLLGPGYEQY
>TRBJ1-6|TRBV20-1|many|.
SASDTGSSYNSPLH
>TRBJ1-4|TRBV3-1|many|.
ASSQGWGGREKLF
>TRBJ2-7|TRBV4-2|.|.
ASSQDWGLNDEQY
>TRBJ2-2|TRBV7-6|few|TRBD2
ASSLQRGRHTGELF
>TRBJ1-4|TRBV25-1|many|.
ASSEVPTNEKLF
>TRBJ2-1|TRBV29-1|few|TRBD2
SATSGASYNEQF